This is a list of T cell receptor beta chains from one sample in a study of CD8 T cells in Susac syndrome. One entry per CDR3 protein, called by TCRdb with MiXCR from the immunoSEQ multiplex PCR reads. The sample lists more than 70,000 distinct CDR3 sequences; approximately 93% were seen once. Sequences were obtained from CD8+ T cells from PBMCs. All receptors derive from a human donor with Susac syndrome. CDR3s include the opening cysteine and the closing phenylalanine or tryptophan. The D gene is left open where the match is weak. Expanded clones are given a class, and other clones once, few, many or no size at all.

>NA|TRBV24-1|TRBD1|TRBJ2-1
CATSDPSDRGGGNEQFF
TGTGCCACCAGTGATCCTTCAGACAGGGGAGGAGGGAATGAGCAGTTCTTC
>NA|TRBV6-2/TRBV6-3|NA|TRBJ2-2
CASSFGNTGELFF
TGTGCCAGCAGTTTCGGGAACACCGGGGAGCTGTTTTTT
>NA|TRBV25-1|NA|TRBJ2-7
CASSVTYEQYF
TGTGCCAGCAGTGTTACCTACGAGCAGTACTTC
>NA|TRBV6-2/TRBV6-3|NA|TRBJ2-2
CASSFRRGTGELFF
TGTGCCAGCAGTTTTCGGAGGGGCACCGGGGAGCTGTTTTTT
>NA|TRBV7-8|NA|TRBJ2-3
CASSFPGGTSTDTQYF
TGTGCCAGCAGCTTCCCGGGTGGTACTAGCACAGATACGCAGTATTTT
>NA|TRBV7-9|TRBD1|TRBJ2-7
CASSLSGGEQYF
TGTGCCAGCAGCTTATCAGGGGGCGAGCAGTACTTC
>NA|TRBV12-3/TRBV12-4|NA|TRBJ1-4
CASSLRGKDEKLFF
TGTGCCAGCAGTTTAAGGGGGAAGGATGAAAAACTGTTTTTT
>NA|TRBV4-1|NA|TRBJ2-7
CASSPRTLGYEQYF
TGCGCCAGCAGCCCTCGGACTCTCGGCTACGAGCAGTACTTC
>NA|TRBV7-9|NA|TRBJ1-6
CASSPAQSGITLHF
TGTGCCAGCAGCCCCGCTCAGTCCGGGATCACCCTCCACTTT
>NA|TRBV9|NA|TRBJ2-5
CASSPYKTQYF
TGTGCCAGCAGCCCTTACAAGACCCAGTACTTC
>few|TRBV6-5|NA|TRBJ1-1
CASSVAGGNTEAFF
TGTGCCAGCAGTGTCGCCGGGGGGAACACTGAAGCTTTCTTT
>NA|TRBV12-3/TRBV12-4|TRBD2|TRBJ2-5
CASSSSSGGLKETQYF
TGTGCCAGCAGCTCCTCTAGCGGGGGGCTAAAAGAGACCCAGTACTTC
>NA|TRBV6-6|NA|TRBJ1-2
CASSLLQGPHYGYTF
TGTGCCAGCAGTTTACTCCAGGGGCCGCACTATGGCTACACCTTC
>NA|TRBV12-3/TRBV12-4|NA|TRBJ1-1
CASSLEQWADTEAFF
TGTGCCAGCAGTCTAGAACAATGGGCTGACACTGAAGCTTTCTTT
>NA|TRBV28|NA|TRBJ1-6
CASSSSSPLHF
TGTGCCAGCAGTTCCTCGTCACCCCTCCACTTT
>once|TRBV18|NA|TRBJ2-1
CASSPSRDGMYNEQFF
TGTGCCAGCTCACCATCCCGGGACGGAATGTACAATGAGCAGTTCTTC
>NA|TRBV27|NA|TRBJ2-5
CASSSPMRGETQYF
TGTGCCAGCAGTTCCCCTATGCGGGGAGAGACCCAGTACTTC
>NA|TRBV19|NA|TRBJ2-7
CASSIYKGSSYEQYF
TGTGCCAGTAGTATCTATAAGGGGAGCTCCTACGAGCAGTACTTC